A selection of T cell receptor beta chains follows, all from one sample in a study of blood T cell repertoires in COVID-19. Data came from immunoSEQ multiplex PCR; TCRdb stores just in-frame clones and leaves some out. The data show fewer than 200,000 clones, with 70% to 90% seen just once and roughly 8% held by the top ten. The source material was peripheral blood. The receptors stem from a woman in her sixties or seventies with COVID-19, enrolled during active disease. CDR3s include the opening cysteine and the closing phenylalanine or tryptophan. D genes are given only for firm matches. Clone size is shown for a subset of rows, as once, few, many or a class of expanded clone.

CASRRAAEAFF TGTGCCAGTAGGCGGGCCGCTGAAGCTTTCTTT NA TRBV19 11 NA TRBJ1-1
CASSLRGTPYGYTF TGTGCCAGCAGCTTGAGGGGGACACCGTATGGCTACACCTTC NA TRBV5-6 14 NA TRBJ1-2
CASNSRVTDTQYF TGTGCCAGCAACTCCAGGGTCACAGATACGCAGTATTTT NA TRBV2 13 NA TRBJ2-3
CASSVGAAPNTGELFF TGTGCCAGCAGCGTAGGGGCAGCTCCGAACACCGGGGAGCTGTTTTTT NA TRBV9 16 NA TRBJ2-2
CASSAGTAYGYTF TGTGCCAGCAGCGCCGGGACAGCCTATGGCTACACCTTC NA TRBV9 13 TRBD1 TRBJ1-2
CASRSVNTGELFF TGTGCCAGCAGGTCCGTCAACACCGGGGAGCTGTTTTTT NA TRBV7-2 13 NA TRBJ2-2
CASSLDQGAGGYTF TGTGCCAGCAGCTTAGATCAGGGGGCAGGAGGCTACACCTTC NA TRBV11-2 14 TRBD1 TRBJ1-2
CASGSIRLPSAYEQYF TGTGCTAGTGGTTCGATTCGACTGCCATCAGCCTACGAGCAGTACTTC once TRBV12-5 16 NA TRBJ2-7
CATSRDYTGAPGNTIYF TGTGCCACCAGCAGAGATTACACAGGTGCCCCTGGAAACACCATATATTTT NA TRBV15 17 NA TRBJ1-3
CASSYETRTEYNEQFF TGTGCCAGCAGCTACGAAACTAGAACGGAATACAATGAGCAGTTCTTC NA TRBV28 16 NA TRBJ2-1
CASSVGLQETQYF TGTGCCAGCAGCGTAGGACTTCAAGAGACCCAGTACTTC NA TRBV9 13 NA TRBJ2-5
CASSLGLINYGYTF TGTGCCAGCAGCTTAGGACTAATTAACTATGGCTACACCTTC NA TRBV7-2 14 NA TRBJ1-2
CASSPRLAEATDTQYF TGTGCCAGCAGCCCAAGACTAGCGGAAGCCACAGATACGCAGTATTTT NA TRBV7-9 16 TRBD2 TRBJ2-3
CASSSGRKGAQDVGYTF TGTGCCAGCAGCTCCGGACGGAAGGGGGCGCAAGATGTTGGCTACACCTTC NA TRBV9 17 TRBD1 TRBJ1-2
CASSFRTGGTEAFF TGTGCCAGCAGTTTCCGCACAGGGGGCACTGAAGCTTTCTTT few TRBV27 14 TRBD1 TRBJ1-1
CASSQVRSWNSEAFF TGCGCCAGCAGCCAAGTTCGGAGTTGGAACTCTGAAGCTTTCTTT NA TRBV4-1 15 NA TRBJ1-1
CASSPAGGSLNEQFF TGTGCCAGCAGCCCAGCGGGAGGAAGCTTGAATGAGCAGTTCTTC few TRBV14 15 TRBD2 TRBJ2-1
CASTGTRLSGELFF TGTGCCAGCACGGGGACACGGCTATCCGGGGAGCTGTTTTTT NA TRBV2 14 NA TRBJ2-2
CASSIWGGQGINQPQHF TGTGCCAGTAGTATATGGGGGGGGCAGGGGATAAATCAGCCCCAGCATTTT NA TRBV19 17 NA TRBJ1-5
CASSDRQGFGSPLHF TGTGCCAGCAGTGACCGACAGGGCTTTGGTTCACCCCTCCACTTT NA TRBV6-1 15 TRBD1 TRBJ1-6
CASRRQGIVGELFF TGTGCCAGCAGGCGACAGGGGATAGTCGGGGAGCTGTTTTTT NA TRBV6-5 14 TRBD1 TRBJ2-2
CASSQEGRELGAFF TGTGCCAGCAGCCAAGAAGGCAGGGAATTGGGAGCTTTCTTT NA TRBV3-1/TRBV3-2 14 NA TRBJ1-1
CASSVANTVNYGYTF TGTGCCAGCAGCGTAGCTAATACCGTTAACTATGGCTACACCTTC NA TRBV9 15 NA TRBJ1-2
CASSQGRDEQYF TGTGCCAGCTCTCAGGGGAGGGACGAGCAGTACTTC NA TRBV18 12 NA TRBJ2-7
CASSSSGGGVLSQHF TGTGCCAGCAGTTCCTCAGGGGGCGGTGTTTTGTCCCAGCATTTT NA TRBV28 15 TRBD1 TRBJ1-5
CAWRELRVSLVAFF TGTGCCTGGAGAGAACTCAGGGTATCTTTGGTGGCTTTCTTT few TRBV30 14 NA TRBJ1-1
CASSTRTSGRASSDTQYF TGTGCCAGCTCAACCCGGACTAGCGGGAGGGCCAGTTCAGATACGCAGTATTTT NA TRBV18 18 TRBD2 TRBJ2-3
CATSRDNAGYGYTF TGTGCCACCAGCAGAGATAATGCAGGCTATGGCTACACCTTC NA TRBV15 14 NA TRBJ1-2
CASSWGTGKGRETQYF TGCGCCAGCAGCTGGGGGACTGGGAAGGGTAGGGAGACCCAGTACTTC NA TRBV5-1 16 NA TRBJ2-5
CASKEGSSGNTIYF TGTGCCAGTAAGGAGGGCAGCTCTGGAAACACCATATATTTT NA TRBV19 14 NA TRBJ1-3
CASSKLAGEETQYF TGTGCCAGCAGTAAACTAGCGGGAGAAGAGACCCAGTACTTC NA TRBV6-5 14 TRBD2 TRBJ2-5
CSAMTPDTQYF TGCAGTGCTATGACACCAGATACGCAGTATTTT NA TRBV20-1 11 NA TRBJ2-3
CASSQDKNTGELFF TGCGCCAGCAGTCAAGACAAGAACACCGGGGAGCTGTTTTTT NA TRBV5-1 14 NA TRBJ2-2
CASSLGLIGTGELFF TGCGCCAGCAGCTTGGGACTAATCGGCACCGGGGAGCTGTTTTTT NA TRBV5-1 15 NA TRBJ2-2
CASSLYPPRQTNTEAFF TGTGCCAGCAGCTTATACCCCCCGCGTCAGACAAACACTGAAGCTTTCTTT NA TRBV7-3 17 NA TRBJ1-1
CASSQLAGNNEQFF TGTGCCAGCAGCCAACTAGCGGGAAACAATGAGCAGTTCTTC NA TRBV3-1/TRBV3-2 14 TRBD2 TRBJ2-1
CASSFRTGGPYEQYF TGTGCCAGCAGTTTTAGGACAGGGGGCCCCTACGAGCAGTACTTC NA TRBV7-2 15 TRBD1 TRBJ2-7
CASSSPLGGGGYGYTF TGTGCCAGCAGCTCTCCCCTCGGGGGCGGGGGCTATGGCTACACCTTC NA TRBV11-2 16 NA TRBJ1-2
CASSLRGLAGPYEQYF TGTGCCAGCAGCCTTCGCGGACTAGCGGGCCCCTACGAGCAGTACTTC NA TRBV5-6 16 TRBD2 TRBJ2-7
CASGTGSWETQYF TGCGCCAGCGGCACAGGGTCTTGGGAGACCCAGTACTTC NA TRBV5-1 13 NA TRBJ2-5
CASITGGATYGYTF TGTGCCAGCATCACAGGGGGCGCAACTTATGGCTACACCTTC NA TRBV28 14 TRBD1 TRBJ1-2
CASSRGLAGEETQYF TGTGCCAGCAGCAGGGGACTAGCGGGAGAAGAGACCCAGTACTTC NA TRBV11-3 15 TRBD2 TRBJ2-5
CASRTSGTWNSPLHF TGTGCCAGCAGGACATCCGGGACTTGGAATTCACCCCTCCACTTT NA TRBV11-2 15 NA TRBJ1-6
CASSLGGLAGNNEQFF TGTGCCAGCAGCTTAGGGGGACTAGCGGGGAACAATGAGCAGTTCTTC NA TRBV11-3 16 TRBD2 TRBJ2-1
CASSLASGVFDEQFF TGTGCCAGCAGCTTAGCTAGCGGGGTCTTTGATGAGCAGTTCTTC NA TRBV13 15 TRBD2 TRBJ2-1
CASRPPTGGGSPLHF TGTGCCAGCAGACCCCCCACAGGGGGCGGGTCACCCCTCCACTTT NA TRBV2 15 TRBD1 TRBJ1-6
CASSRDQSGTEAFF TGTGCCAGCAGCCGCGACCAATCGGGCACTGAAGCTTTCTTT NA TRBV3-1/TRBV3-2 14 NA TRBJ1-1
CASSPGGRTEAFF TGTGCCAGTAGTCCCGGGGGGCGGACTGAAGCTTTCTTT NA TRBV19 13 NA TRBJ1-1
CAISESWQGILSEAFF TGTGCCATCAGTGAGTCGTGGCAGGGGATCTTGTCTGAAGCTTTCTTT NA TRBV10-3 16 NA TRBJ1-1
CASSASHLESFNEQFF TGTGCCAGCAGTGCCTCGCATCTCGAGTCCTTCAATGAGCAGTTCTTC NA TRBV25-1 16 NA TRBJ2-1
CASSLQTGATGNTIYF TGTGCCAGCAGCCTTCAGACAGGGGCAACTGGAAACACCATATATTTT NA TRBV7-2 16 TRBD1 TRBJ1-3
CASCGGINTEAFF TGCGCCAGCTGCGGGGGGATCAACACTGAAGCTTTCTTT NA TRBV5-1 13 NA TRBJ1-1
CASSERRIRQDSPLHF TGTGCCAGCAGTGAAAGGAGGATTAGGCAGGATTCACCCCTCCACTTT NA TRBV2 16 NA TRBJ1-6
CASSSGQGNQPQHF TGTGCCAGCAGCTCTGGACAGGGAAATCAGCCCCAGCATTTT NA TRBV6-7 14 TRBD1 TRBJ1-5
CASRKTGADRSFNYGYTF TGTGCCAGCAGGAAGACAGGCGCGGACCGAAGCTTCAACTATGGCTACACCTTC NA TRBV3-1/TRBV3-2 18 NA TRBJ1-2
CAPTGRKASYNSPLHF TGTGCCCCAACAGGGCGGAAGGCCTCCTATAATTCACCCCTCCACTTT NA TRBV7-8 16 NA TRBJ1-6
CASSPRQTKATNEKLFF TGCGCCAGCAGCCCACGACAGACCAAGGCAACTAATGAAAAACTGTTTTTT NA TRBV5-1 17 NA TRBJ1-4
CASSEALANYGYTF TGTGCCAGCAGTGAAGCGCTAGCTAACTATGGCTACACCTTC NA TRBV6-1 14 NA TRBJ1-2
CASSPRPSGSFAKNIQYF TGTGCCAGCAGCCCGAGGCCTAGCGGGAGTTTCGCCAAAAACATTCAGTACTTC NA TRBV3-1/TRBV3-2 18 TRBD2 TRBJ2-4